The T cell receptor beta chain described here comes from a study of blood T cell repertoires in COVID-19 (dated by TCRdb to 2018 to 2021). Turning to the overall study: The collaborator samples originated in the United States, Italy and Spain and spanned the acute and convalescent phases of COVID-19. The material from the prospective study consisted of cDNA or gDNA derived from T cells, B-cell-depleted T cells, or PBMCs. The dataset comprised deeply sampled blood TCRbeta repertoires from subjects exposed to, actively infected with, or recovered from COVID-19. The repertoires were made available in a free public database intended to serve as a resource for research on the immune response to SARS-CoV-2. The samples were drawn from the first 160 participants of the ongoing ImmuneRACE study and from 950 to 1,500 subjects provided by 6 global collaborators. Sample metadata almost always included a de-identified subject ID, COVID-19 status, age in years and sex. Where HLA class I and class II types were available, the types were taken from metadata supplied by the sample provider, not from assay-based typing.

Broad study findings and their caveats: Clinical and demographic metadata were provided uncurated, with the amount varying by source and participant.

The immunoSEQ Assay, a bias-controlled multiplex PCR, was used to amplify TCRbeta CDR3 regions from genomic DNA. The paper's data handling went like this. The number of nucleated cells in each sample was estimated from the amplification of reference gene primers within the assay. To quantify the absolute abundance of each unique TCRbeta CDR3 rearrangement, sequence reads were collapsed and filtered. For each sample, productive Simpson clonality was calculated as the square root of Simpson's diversity index across productive rearrangements. TCRdb provides this immuneACCESS table in a form limited to in-frame rearrangements. Some clones are lacking; in checked studies, under half of them reflect an unresolved V gene, and why the rest are absent is not known. From that table come the V and J calls and clone size; the DNA was used to work out D and trimming. The sample records under 150,000 clones, about 82% of which are singletons. The ten largest clones capture under 3% of the sample.

The CDR3 goes from the cysteine to the phenylalanine over 14 residues. The only DNA kept is the CDR3, 42 bases in frame from the first base. V was cut back by 2 bases and J by 0 bases, leaving a gap of 8 bases between them. The germline V gene gives CDR1 as MDHEN and CDR2 as SYDVKM. A note on this clone: Its antigen remains unidentified. Base qualities are not recorded, but no much larger clone differs from it by a single base.

Whole blood was collected in K2EDTA tubes by collaborating institutions according to the institutions' own protocols. For TCRbeta analysis, collaborators shipped samples in one of three forms: frozen whole blood, isolated PBMCs, or DNA extracted from either of those sample types. The TCR comes from a woman aged 40 to 55 with active or convalescent COVID-19. The rearrangement joined TRBV28 to TRBJ2-7, with TRBD1 perhaps the D gene, on 5 matching bases. The sequenced sample was peripheral blood. The nucleotide sequence is TGTGCCAGCAGTTTAGTAGGGGCCTCCTACGAGCAGTACTTC. The encoded protein is CASSLVGASYEQYF.